Presented here are 25 T cell receptor beta chains from one specimen sequenced in a study of monozygotic twins with inflammatory bowel disease. TCRdb reprocessed the 5' RACE reads, keeping one entry per CDR3 protein, no DNA. The table lists some 400,000 distinct CDR3 sequences. The sequenced material came from blood. The receptors originated from a human donor with ulcerative colitis or Crohn's disease, or a healthy co-twin of an affected twin (not recorded which).

The V call is TRBV7-2, the J call TRBJ1-1. Germline values: CDR1 SGHTA, CDR2 FQGNSA. CDR3 length: 15 amino acids. The CDR3 sequence is CASSFSGGVNTEAFF.

V and J are TRBV12-3 or TRBV12-4 and TRBJ1-3; the TCRdb D gene call, TRBD1, has no DNA to confirm it. CDR3 length equals 15 residues. CDR3 protein: CASTPSTGLGNTIYF.

V is TRBV20-1 and J is TRBJ2-1; TCRdb selects TRBD1, and the lack of DNA leaves this call unchecked. The CDR3 is 11 amino acids. CDR1 and CDR2 from the germline V gene are DFQATT and SNEGSKA (reference sequence). CDR3 protein: CSARIPGEQFF.

This sequence joins TRBV2 and TRBJ2-7; the D call of TRBD1 rests on TCRdb alone, since no DNA is present to check it. The germline V gene has CDR1 SNHLY and CDR2 FYNNEI. The CDR3 runs 15 residues. CDR3 loop: CASTEPPGTAYEQYF.

V usage is TRBV5-4 and J usage is TRBJ2-1. CDR1 SGHNT and CDR2 YYREEE come from the germline V gene (reference sequence). The CDR3 is 13 amino acids. The CDR3 loop is CASSLGGVDEQFF. The entire variable domain, with the rest obtained from reference TRBV5-4 and TRBJ2-1, is as follows: ETGVTQSPTHLIKTRGQQVTLRCSSQSGHNTVSWYQQALGQGPQFIFQYYREEENGRGNFPPRFSGLQFPNYSSELNVNALELDDSALYLCASSLGGVDEQFFGPGTRLTVL.

V is TRBV6-6 and J is TRBJ2-5; TCRdb designates TRBD2, a call that cannot be tested without DNA. The CDR3 spans 14 residues. CDR1 and CDR2 (germline): MNHNY, SVGAGI (reference sequence). CDR3 in amino acids: CATTSGPLQETQYF.

V gene TRBV7-3 combines with J gene TRBJ2-1; TCRdb indicates TRBD2, and absent DNA this call remains unverified. The CDR3 loop spans 21 amino acids. Germline V CDR1 and CDR2: SGHTA, FQGTGA. Here the CDR3 reads CASSPKLTGLADTNTYNEQFF.

V is TRBV6-1 and J is TRBJ1-5. The germline CDR1 and CDR2 sequences are MNHNS and SASEGT. There are 15 residues in the CDR3. The CDR3 loop is CASSVSGDPSQPQHF.

The chain links TRBV6-1 to TRBJ2-3; TCRdb lists TRBD1, though no DNA is available to test this call. Germline CDR1 reads MNHNS; CDR2 reads SASEGT. This CDR3 has 14 residues. The CDR3 here is CASSLGQVSDTQYF.

The rearrangement uses TRBV6-1 and TRBJ1-5; TCRdb names TRBD1, which stays unverified in the absence of DNA. Germline CDR1 and CDR2: MNHNS and SASEGT. The CDR3 is 15 amino acids. The CDR3 is CASSPGTGVNQPQHF.

V usage is TRBV6-5 and J usage is TRBJ2-7; TCRdb indicates TRBD1, and absent DNA this call remains unverified. Germline lookup yields CDR1 MNHEY and CDR2 SVGAGI. The CDR3 is 14 amino acids. Here the CDR3 reads CASSTRQGRDEQYF.

The chain couples TRBV12-3 or TRBV12-4 to TRBJ2-7; the D gene TCRdb calls, TRBD1, cannot be checked with no DNA. This CDR3 comprises 14 residues. This chain's CDR3 is CASSQAGGKIEQYF.

The chain joins TRBV10-3 to TRBJ2-2; the TCRdb D gene call, TRBD1, has no DNA to confirm it. CDR3 length: 15 amino acids. Per germline, CDR1 ENHRY and CDR2 SYGVKD. Here the CDR3 reads CAISEIREGTGELFF.

The chain has TRBV10-2 and TRBJ2-5; absent DNA, TCRdb's TRBD2 call cannot be checked. The germline gives CDR1 WSHSY, CDR2 SAAADI. This CDR3 contains 13 residues. The CDR3 is CASRGSGQETQYF.

The genes are TRBV24-1 and TRBJ2-1; TCRdb's D call of TRBD2 is untestable without DNA. CDR3 length equals 15 residues. Germline V CDR1 and CDR2: KGHDR, SFDVKD. The CDR3 is CATSDEASGYNEQFF.

The chain recombines TRBV28 with TRBJ1-2; TCRdb's D gene call, TRBD1, goes unchecked for lack of DNA. CDR3 length: 14 residues. Germline CDR1 MDHEN, CDR2 SYDVKM. CDR3 residues: CASSLPPLDYGYTF.

This chain joins TRBV20-1 and TRBJ2-2. This CDR3 spans 14 amino acids. CDR1 and CDR2 (germline): DFQATT, SNEGSKA (reference sequence). The chain's CDR3 is CSARINSNTGELFF.

The rearrangement uses TRBV12-3 or TRBV12-4 and TRBJ2-7; TCRdb indicates TRBD1, and absent DNA this call remains unverified. This CDR3 comprises 14 residues. CDR3 region: CASSLGQGAREQYF.

The chain couples TRBV10-3 to TRBJ2-3; TCRdb calls TRBD2, which cannot be checked without DNA. The V gene's germline CDR1 is ENHRY and CDR2 SYGVKD. The CDR3 is 15 amino acids. The CDR3 loop is CAISALAAGTDTQYF.

The V call is TRBV30, the J call TRBJ1-3. The length of the CDR3 is 12 residues. Germline V gives CDR1 GTSNPN, CDR2 SVGIG (reference sequence). The CDR3 loop reads CAWSTSGNTIYF. The full variable domain, with the rest looked up from reference TRBV30 and TRBJ1-3, is SQTIHQWPATLVQPVGSPLSLECTVEGTSNPNLYWYRQAAGRGLQLLFYSVGIGQISSEVPQNLSASRPQDRQFILSSKKLLLSDSGFYLCAWSTSGNTIYFGEGSWLTVV.

The V and J genes are TRBV7-9 and TRBJ1-3. CDR1 SEHNR and CDR2 FQNEAQ come from the germline V gene (reference sequence). This CDR3 is built from 16 residues. The CDR3 reads CASSFFRQISGNTIYF.

This chain joins TRBV20-1 and TRBJ2-7; with no DNA, the TCRdb D assignment of TRBD2 cannot be verified. Germline V gene data show CDR1 as DFQATT and CDR2 as SNEGSKA (reference sequence). The CDR3 is made up of 13 amino acids. The CDR3 loop reads CSAPSSSDYEQYF.

V usage is TRBV3-1 and J usage is TRBJ2-4; TCRdb picks TRBD2, but there is no DNA to check that call. The CDR3 is made up of 14 amino acids. CDR1 is LGHDT and CDR2 is YNNKEL in the germline V gene (reference sequence). The CDR3 loop reads CASSLRLDGDIQYF.

J is TRBJ2-1 and V is TRBV6-2 or TRBV6-3. Germline CDR1 reads MNHEY; CDR2 reads SVGEGT. There are 14 residues in the CDR3. The CDR3 spells CASSSANSYNEQFF.

The CDR3 sequence is CASSLHHTQYF. The chain employs TRBV28 and TRBJ2-3. The germline V gene has CDR1 MDHEN and CDR2 SYDVKM. The CDR3 is 11 residues long.